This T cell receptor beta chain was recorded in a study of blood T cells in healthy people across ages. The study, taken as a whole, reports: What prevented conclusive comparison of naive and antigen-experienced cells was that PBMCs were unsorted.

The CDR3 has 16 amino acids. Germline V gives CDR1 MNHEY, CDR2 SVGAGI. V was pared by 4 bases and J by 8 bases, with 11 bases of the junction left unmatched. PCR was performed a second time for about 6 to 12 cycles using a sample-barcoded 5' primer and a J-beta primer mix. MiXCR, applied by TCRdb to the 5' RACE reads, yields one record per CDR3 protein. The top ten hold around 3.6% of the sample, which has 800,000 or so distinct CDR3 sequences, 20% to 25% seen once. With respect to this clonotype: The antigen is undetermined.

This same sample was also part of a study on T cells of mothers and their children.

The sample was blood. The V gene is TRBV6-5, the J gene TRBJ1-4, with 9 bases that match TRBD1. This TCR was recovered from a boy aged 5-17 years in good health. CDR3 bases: TGTGCCAGCAGTTTGGGGACAGGGTATCTTGGCGAAAAACTGTTTTTT. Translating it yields CASSLGTGYLGEKLFF.